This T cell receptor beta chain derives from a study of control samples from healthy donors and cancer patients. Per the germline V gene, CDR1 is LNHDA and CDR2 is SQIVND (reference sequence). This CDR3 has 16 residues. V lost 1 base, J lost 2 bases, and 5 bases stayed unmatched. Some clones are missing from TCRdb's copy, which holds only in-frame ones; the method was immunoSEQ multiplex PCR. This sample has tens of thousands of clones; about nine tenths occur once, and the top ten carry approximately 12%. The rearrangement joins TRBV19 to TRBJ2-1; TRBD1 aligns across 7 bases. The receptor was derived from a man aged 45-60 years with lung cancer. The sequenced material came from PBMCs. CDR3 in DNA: TGTGCCAGTAGTATAGGGACAGGCCCACCCTACAATGAGCAGTTCTTC. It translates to CASSIGTGPPYNEQFF.